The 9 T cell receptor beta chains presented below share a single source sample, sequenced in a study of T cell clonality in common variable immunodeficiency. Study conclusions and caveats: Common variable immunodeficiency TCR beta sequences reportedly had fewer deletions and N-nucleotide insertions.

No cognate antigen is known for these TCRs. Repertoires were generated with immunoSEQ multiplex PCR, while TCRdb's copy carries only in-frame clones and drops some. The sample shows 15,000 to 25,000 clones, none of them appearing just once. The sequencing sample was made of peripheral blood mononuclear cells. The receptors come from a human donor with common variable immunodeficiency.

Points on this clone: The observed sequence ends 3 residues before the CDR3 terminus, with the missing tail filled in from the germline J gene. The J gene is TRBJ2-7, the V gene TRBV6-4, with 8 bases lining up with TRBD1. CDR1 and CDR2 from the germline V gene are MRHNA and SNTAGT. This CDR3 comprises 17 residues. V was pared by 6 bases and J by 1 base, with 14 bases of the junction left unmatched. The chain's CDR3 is CASSDVHRTGLSYEQYF. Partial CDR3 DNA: TGTGCCAGCAGCGACGTGCACCGGACAGGGCTATCCTACGAG.

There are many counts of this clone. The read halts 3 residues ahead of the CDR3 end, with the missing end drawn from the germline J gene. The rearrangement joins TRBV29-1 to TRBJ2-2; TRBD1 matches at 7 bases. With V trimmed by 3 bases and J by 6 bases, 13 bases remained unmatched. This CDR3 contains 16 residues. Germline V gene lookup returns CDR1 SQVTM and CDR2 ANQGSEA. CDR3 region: CSVDGAAGGFSGELFF. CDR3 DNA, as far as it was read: TGCAGCGTTGACGGAGCGGCAGGGGGATTTTCCGGGGAG.

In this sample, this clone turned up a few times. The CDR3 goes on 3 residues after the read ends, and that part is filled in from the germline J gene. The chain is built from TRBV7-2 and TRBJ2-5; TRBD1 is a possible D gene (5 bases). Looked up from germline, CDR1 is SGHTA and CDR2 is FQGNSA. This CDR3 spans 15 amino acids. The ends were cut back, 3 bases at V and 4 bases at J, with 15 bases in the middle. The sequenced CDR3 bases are TGTGCCAGCAGCTTCGCACAGGACCCTCGAGAGACC. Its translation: CASSFAQDPRET. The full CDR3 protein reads CASSFAQDPRETQYF. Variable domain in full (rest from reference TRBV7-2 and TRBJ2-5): GAGVSQSPSNKVTEKGKDVELRCDPISGHTALYWYRQSLGQGLEFLIYFQGNSAPDKSGLPSDRFSAERTGGSVSTLTIQRTQQEDSAVYLCASSFAQDPRETQYFGPGTRLLVL.

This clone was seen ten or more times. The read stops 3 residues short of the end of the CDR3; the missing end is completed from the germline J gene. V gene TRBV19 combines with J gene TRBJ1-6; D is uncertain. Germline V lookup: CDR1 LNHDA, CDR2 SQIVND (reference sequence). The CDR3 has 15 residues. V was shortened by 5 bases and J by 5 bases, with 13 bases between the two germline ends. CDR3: CASSRLYRNNSPLHF. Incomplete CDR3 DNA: TGTGCCAGTAGTCGCCTCTACAGAAATAATTCACCC. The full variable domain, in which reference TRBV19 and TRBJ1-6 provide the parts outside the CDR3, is DGGITQSPKYLFRKEGQNVTLSCEQNLNHDAMYWYRQDPGQGLRLIYYSQIVNDFQKGDIAEGYSVSREKKESFPLTVTSAQKNPTAFYLCASSRLYRNNSPLHFGNGTRLTVT.

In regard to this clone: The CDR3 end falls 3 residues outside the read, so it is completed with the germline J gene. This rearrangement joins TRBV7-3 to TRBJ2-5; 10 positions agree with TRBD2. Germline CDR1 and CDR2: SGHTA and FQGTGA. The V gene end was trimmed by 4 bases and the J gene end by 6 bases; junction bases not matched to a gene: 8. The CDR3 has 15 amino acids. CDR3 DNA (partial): TGTGCCAGCAGCTCATCAGCGGGAGGGTTAAAGACC. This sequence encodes CASSSSAGGLKT. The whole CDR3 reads CASSSSAGGLKTQYF.

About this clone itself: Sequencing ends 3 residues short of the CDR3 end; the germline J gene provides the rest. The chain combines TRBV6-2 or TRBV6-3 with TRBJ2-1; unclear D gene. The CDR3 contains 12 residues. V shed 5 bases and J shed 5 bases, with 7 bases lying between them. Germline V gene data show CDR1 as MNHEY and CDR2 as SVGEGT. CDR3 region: CASSNYNNEQFF. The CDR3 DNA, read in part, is TGTGCCAGCAGTAACTACAACAATGAG.

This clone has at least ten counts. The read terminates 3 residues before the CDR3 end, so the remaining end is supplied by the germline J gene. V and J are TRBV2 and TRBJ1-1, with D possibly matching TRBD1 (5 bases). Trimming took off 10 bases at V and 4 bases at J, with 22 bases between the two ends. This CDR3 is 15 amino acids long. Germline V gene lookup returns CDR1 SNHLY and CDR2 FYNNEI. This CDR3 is CATHPFGGGTTEAFF. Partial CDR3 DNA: TGTGCCACTCACCCCTTTGGCGGGGGTACCACTGAA.

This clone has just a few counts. CDR3 DNA, as far as it was read: TGTGCCAGCAGCTTACCCAAACTATGGGCACCC. Translating it yields CASSLPKLWAP. The whole CDR3 protein is CASSLPKLWAPLHF. The chain has TRBV7-9 and TRBJ1-6; D remains unclear. The sequenced fragment ends 3 residues before the CDR3 boundary, so the rest is inferred from the germline J gene. The V end was cut by 2 bases, the J end by 11 bases, with 13 bases between. The CDR3 has 14 residues. Germline CDR1 and CDR2: SEHNR and FQNEAQ (reference sequence).

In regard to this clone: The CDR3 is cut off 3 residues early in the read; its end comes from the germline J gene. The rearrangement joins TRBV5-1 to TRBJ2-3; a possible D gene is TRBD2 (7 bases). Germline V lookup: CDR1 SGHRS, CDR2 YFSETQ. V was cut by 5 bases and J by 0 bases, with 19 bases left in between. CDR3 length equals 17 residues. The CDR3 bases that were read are TGCGCCAGCAGAAGGGGGGGCGCGCTATCTAGCACAGATACG. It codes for CASRRGGALSSTDT. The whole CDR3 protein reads CASRRGGALSSTDTQYF.